The present TCR beta chain was sequenced within a study of B cell selection in AIRE deficiency (dated by TCRdb to the late 2010s). General notes on the study: A comparison of TCRbeta repertoires of sorted blood CD4+ conventional T cells and regulatory T cells was made between AIRE-deficient patients and healthy controls. The TCR-sequenced cohort comprised about 5 AIRE-deficient APECED patients and about 5 healthy control donors.

TCRbeta chain sequencing was performed with the immunoSEQ platform. For the original study's pipeline: When conventional T cell repertoires were pooled, patients gave 100,000 to 120,000 distinct in-frame TCRbeta sequences, while healthy donors gave 130,000 to 150,000. Treg TCRbeta sequences found in two or more individuals were classed as public, and these public Treg TCRbeta sequences were then looked for in Tconv repertoires. Differences between groups were assessed by Mann-Whitney U tests with Bonferroni-Dunn correction in GraphPad Prism 7.03. What TCRdb holds here is the immuneACCESS table cut down to in-frame rearrangements. Part of the clones is not present; checked against another copy, under half of the missing clones reflect an unresolved V gene, and the others are unexplained. V, J and clone size were drawn from that table, and D and trimming were deduced from the DNA. Within this sample are some 25,000 clones, with 95% to 97% of them counted one time only. The biggest ten clones account for 0.2% to 0.25% of the sample.

As for this clone: What antigen it recognizes has not been identified. No quality values exist for individual bases; no much larger clone is one base distant.

Conventional CD4 T cells were sorted as CD4+CD127+ cells. APECED syndrome was present in the AIRE-deficient patients. Tconv and Treg cells for TCRbeta sequencing were sorted on a FACSAria flow cytometer. Sorted cells were collected into 5-ml round-bottom polystyrene tubes, and dry cell pellets were frozen at -80°C before sequencing. Reading from cysteine to phenylalanine, the CDR3 counts 17 amino acids. This entry keeps only the CDR3 DNA: 51 bases, framed from base 1. Ends trimmed: V by 5 bases, J by 5 bases; bases unmatched to a gene: 15. According to the germline V gene, CDR1 reads SGHAT and CDR2 reads FQNNGV. Points the paper makes about the study in general: TCRBV gene usage, CDR3 length and TCR diversity in Tconv and Treg cells from AIRE-deficient patients were found to be similar to those in cells from healthy donors. CDR3s were shorter in shared Treg sequences, reflecting a bias toward rearrangements that have few non-templated nucleotide insertions. Around a third of the Treg TCRbeta sequences shared among healthy donors were found in patient Tconv cells, which suggests that Treg-biased clones were diverted into the Tconv compartment. Sequencing covered only TCRbeta chains, and about two fifths of shared healthy-donor Treg sequences were also present in healthy Tconv, possibly due to differing TCRalpha chains. Of approximately 4,000 shared Treg TCRbeta sequences, more than 30% were shared only among healthy donors and over 8% only among patients, suggesting less efficient Treg selection without AIRE.

The source is a human donor with AIRE deficiency. This chain joins TRBV11-2 to TRBJ2-1; 7 of the junction bases match TRBD2. Source material: conventional CD4+ T cells sorted from PBMCs. CDR3 region: CASSPVRWASGNNEQFF. The nucleotides read TGTGCCAGCAGCCCAGTAAGGTGGGCTAGCGGAAACAATGAGCAGTTCTTC.